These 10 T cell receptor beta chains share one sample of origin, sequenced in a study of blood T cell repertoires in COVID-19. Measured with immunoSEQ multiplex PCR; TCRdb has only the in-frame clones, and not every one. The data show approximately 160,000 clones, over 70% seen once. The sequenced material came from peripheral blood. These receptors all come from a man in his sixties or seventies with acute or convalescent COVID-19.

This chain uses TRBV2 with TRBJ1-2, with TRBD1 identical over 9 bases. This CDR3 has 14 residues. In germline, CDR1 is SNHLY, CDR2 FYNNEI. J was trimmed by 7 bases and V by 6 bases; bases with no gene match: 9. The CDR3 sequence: CASRAPGQGTGYTF. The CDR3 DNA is TGTGCCAGCAGGGCCCCGGGACAGGGAACTGGCTACACCTTC.

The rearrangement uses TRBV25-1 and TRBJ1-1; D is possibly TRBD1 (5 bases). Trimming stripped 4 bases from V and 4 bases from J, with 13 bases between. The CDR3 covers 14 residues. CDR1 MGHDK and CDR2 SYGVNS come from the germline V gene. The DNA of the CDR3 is TGTGCCAGCAGTGGGGGGGTAGGGGTCACTGAAGCTTTCTTT. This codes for CASSGGVGVTEAFF.

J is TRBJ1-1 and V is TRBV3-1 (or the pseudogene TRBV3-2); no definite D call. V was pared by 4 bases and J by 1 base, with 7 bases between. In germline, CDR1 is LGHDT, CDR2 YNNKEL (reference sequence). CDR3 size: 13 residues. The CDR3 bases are TGTGCCAGCAGCCCGACATCGAACACTGAAGCTTTCTTT. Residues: CASSPTSNTEAFF.

The CDR3 coding sequence is TGTGCCAGCAGCCAAGGGAGGCTAAACTATAATTCACCCCTCCACTTT. It yields the protein CASSQGRLNYNSPLHF. The rearrangement uses TRBV3-1 (or the pseudogene TRBV3-2) and TRBJ1-6, with D hard to call. The ends were cut back, 1 base at V and 3 bases at J, with 10 bases in the middle. CDR1 and CDR2 (germline): LGHDT, YNNKEL (reference sequence). CDR3 length: 16 amino acids.

The CDR3 DNA is TGTGCCAGCAGCCCCTCCGGGGCTAGCGGGATTACGGTCAATGAGCAGTTCTTC. Amino acids: CASSPSGASGITVNEQFF. V gene TRBV7-3 combines with J gene TRBJ2-1; the match to TRBD2 covers 9 bases. CDR1 SGHTA and CDR2 FQGTGA come from the germline V gene. V dropped 5 bases and J dropped 6; count of bases not matched to a gene: 17. This CDR3 spans 18 amino acids. The whole variable domain, remainder taken from reference TRBV7-3 and TRBJ2-1, is GAGVSQTPSNKVTEKGKYVELRCDPISGHTALYWYRQSLGQGPEFLIYFQGTGAADDSGLPNDRFFAVRPEGSVSTLKIQRTERGDSAVYLCASSPSGASGITVNEQFFGPGTRLTVL.

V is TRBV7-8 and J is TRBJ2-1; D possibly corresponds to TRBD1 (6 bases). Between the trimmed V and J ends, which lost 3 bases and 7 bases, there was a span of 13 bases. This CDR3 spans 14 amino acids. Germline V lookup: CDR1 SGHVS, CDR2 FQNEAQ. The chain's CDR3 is CASSLLAQGNEQFF. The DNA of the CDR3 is TGTGCCAGCAGCTTGCTAGCCCAGGGGAATGAGCAGTTCTTC.

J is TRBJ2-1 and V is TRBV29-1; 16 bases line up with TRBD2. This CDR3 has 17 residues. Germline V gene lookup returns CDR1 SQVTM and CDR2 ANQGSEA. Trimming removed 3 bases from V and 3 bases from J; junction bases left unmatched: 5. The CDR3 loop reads CSVEGLAGGPGYNEQFF. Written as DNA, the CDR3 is TGCAGCGTTGAGGGACTAGCGGGAGGGCCTGGCTACAATGAGCAGTTCTTC.

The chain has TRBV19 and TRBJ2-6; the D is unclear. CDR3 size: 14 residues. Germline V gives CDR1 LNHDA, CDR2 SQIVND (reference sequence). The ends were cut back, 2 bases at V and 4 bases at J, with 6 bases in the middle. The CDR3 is CASSILTGANVLTF. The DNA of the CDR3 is TGTGCCAGTAGTATACTGACAGGGGCCAACGTCCTGACTTTC.

DNA for the CDR3: TGTGCCAGCAGCCCTAAACCCGGGGGGGGCACTGAAGCTTTCTTT. Translating gives CASSPKPGGGTEAFF. The V call is TRBV3-1 (or the pseudogene TRBV3-2), the J call TRBJ1-1; the D gene is possibly TRBD1 (5 bases). The germline CDR1 and CDR2 sequences are LGHDT and YNNKEL (reference sequence). The CDR3 spans 15 residues. V was pared by 4 bases and J by 4 bases, with 16 bases between.

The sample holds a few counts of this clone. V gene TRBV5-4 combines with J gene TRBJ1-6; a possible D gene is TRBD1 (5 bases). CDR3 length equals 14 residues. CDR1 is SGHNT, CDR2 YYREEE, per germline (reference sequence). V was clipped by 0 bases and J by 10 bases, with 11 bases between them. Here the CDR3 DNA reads TGTGCCAGCAGCTTGGCTCAGGGCGACTCACCCCTCCACTTT. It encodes CASSLAQGDSPLHF. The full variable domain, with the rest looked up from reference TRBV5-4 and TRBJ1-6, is ETGVTQSPTHLIKTRGQQVTLRCSSQSGHNTVSWYQQALGQGPQFIFQYYREEENGRGNFPPRFSGLQFPNYSSELNVNALELDDSALYLCASSLAQGDSPLHFGNGTRLTVT.